The rows below give T cell receptor beta chains drawn from one sample of a study of blood T cell repertoires in COVID-19. Using immunoSEQ multiplex PCR, the repertoire was profiled, and TCRdb retains in-frame clones only, with some absent. The table shows roughly 200,000 clones, with more than 85% occurring only once. Sample: peripheral blood. All receptors come from a man in his 60s with acute or convalescent COVID-19. Each CDR3 is given with its conserved first and last residue. The order of the fields is CDR3 length, J gene, V gene, CDR3 protein.

length: 17
J: TRBJ1-3
V: TRBV7-2
CDR3: CASSLASGTGAGNTIYF

length: 15
J: TRBJ2-2
V: TRBV2
CDR3: CATRTSGGPTGELFF

length: 14
J: TRBJ1-1
V: TRBV6-5
CDR3: CATFPGLLNTEAFF

length: 16
J: TRBJ2-1
V: TRBV9
CDR3: CASSVDPGGPGNEQFF

length: 17
J: TRBJ2-1
V: TRBV5-1
CDR3: CASSLALRLALGNEQFF

length: 15
J: TRBJ2-2
V: TRBV5-1
CDR3: CASSFLTSGGRELFF

length: 15
J: TRBJ1-2
V: TRBV4-1
CDR3: CASSQVSREGQGYTF

length: 16
J: TRBJ2-7
V: TRBV6-1
CDR3: CASSASRDRRLYEQYF

length: 14
J: TRBJ1-3
V: TRBV5-1
CDR3: CASSPLGSGNTIYF

length: 17
J: TRBJ2-5
V: TRBV2
CDR3: CASSELVSGGLQETQYF

length: 15
J: TRBJ2-1
V: TRBV5-1
CDR3: CASSLVPSDYNEQFF

length: 14
J: TRBJ2-7
V: TRBV25-1
CDR3: CASSGRQGFYEQYF

length: 15
J: TRBJ2-5
V: TRBV2
CDR3: CASSESRGGQQTQYF

length: 15
J: TRBJ2-1
V: TRBV14
CDR3: CASSQRGWSYNEQFF

length: 14
J: TRBJ1-4
V: TRBV4-1
CDR3: CASSQRQGLEKLFF

length: 14
J: TRBJ2-5
V: TRBV11-3
CDR3: CASSPERGRGTQYF

length: 17
J: TRBJ1-2
V: TRBV27
CDR3: CASSLQGGNPTGEGYTF

length: 18
J: TRBJ1-3
V: TRBV5-1
CDR3: CASSLGIGGINSGNTIYF

length: 15
J: TRBJ2-5
V: TRBV5-6
CDR3: CASSFGQAQKETQYF

length: 14
J: TRBJ2-5
V: TRBV6-1
CDR3: CASSDRGRQETQYF

length: 16
J: TRBJ1-1
V: TRBV18
CDR3: CASSLHTGEANTEAFF

length: 14
J: TRBJ1-1
V: TRBV5-1
CDR3: CASSVTGADTEAFF

length: 13
J: TRBJ2-7
V: TRBV2
CDR3: CASSGDRGREQYF

length: 16
J: TRBJ1-5
V: TRBV5-1
CDR3: CASSLEGEGPYQPQHF

length: 16
J: TRBJ2-3
V: TRBV27
CDR3: CASSLGQGITTDTQYF

length: 16
J: TRBJ2-3
V: TRBV29-1
CDR3: CSVEVGDRGNTDTQYF

length: 16
J: TRBJ1-2
V: TRBV5-1
CDR3: CASSITGTGGVYGYTF

length: 15
J: TRBJ2-1
V: TRBV5-1
CDR3: CASSLGSGGYNEQFF

length: 13
J: TRBJ1-2
V: TRBV6-5
CDR3: CATTESFLYGYTF

length: 15
J: TRBJ2-2
V: TRBV5-1
CDR3: CASARGAPNTGELFF

length: 16
J: TRBJ2-1
V: TRBV6-4
CDR3: CASSDSKRGSYNEQFF

length: 13
J: TRBJ1-2
V: TRBV2
CDR3: CASSIQGNYGYTF

length: 20
J: TRBJ1-5
V: TRBV4-3
CDR3: CASSQDPVWGGPSANQPQHF

length: 14
J: TRBJ2-7
V: TRBV11-1
CDR3: CASSTPGQPYEQYF

length: 17
J: TRBJ1-1
V: TRBV4-2
CDR3: CASSHQIGTGPNTEAFF